These 19 T cell receptor beta chains were sequenced from one sample in a study of T cell responses to AZD1222 COVID-19 vaccine. Sequencing was performed with immunoSEQ multiplex PCR; in TCRdb, only in-frame clones are kept and a portion is missing. This sample has 150,000 to 180,000 clones, with 80% to 90% found just once. This sample comprised peripheral blood, obtained on day 0 of MenACWY control vaccination. These receptor sequences come from an adult in good health.

The CDR3, as DNA: TGTGCCAGCAGCGTATCAGTGGGCTTCTCTGGAAACACCATATATTTT. Protein product: CASSVSVGFSGNTIYF. The chain combines TRBV9 with TRBJ1-3; D remains unclear. Germline CDR1 is SGDLS and CDR2 is YYNGEE. Trimming removed 1 base from V and 0 bases from J, with 11 bases in between. The CDR3 totals 16 residues.

The chain's CDR3 is CATSTSRGSLQETQYF. The CDR3 DNA reads TGTGCCACCAGCACTTCCAGGGGATCCCTCCAAGAGACCCAGTACTTC. V and J are TRBV15 and TRBJ2-5; D may be TRBD1 (6 bases). The germline V gene has CDR1 LNHNV and CDR2 YYDKDF (reference sequence). CDR3 length: 16 residues. V gave up 4 bases and J gave up 1 base, with 16 bases separating them.

CDR3 sequence: CASKKGQINEKLFF. The CDR3 DNA is TGTGCCAGCAAGAAAGGGCAGATTAATGAAAAACTGTTTTTT. This chain links TRBV25-1 with TRBJ1-4; D not certain. The CDR3 spans 14 residues. Trimming took off 7 bases at V and 4 bases at J, with 13 bases between the two ends. Germline CDR1 is MGHDK and CDR2 is SYGVNS.

The V and J genes are TRBV25-1 and TRBJ1-5; D unclear. Germline CDR1 reads MGHDK; CDR2 reads SYGVNS. Trimming left V 4 bases short and J 0 bases short, with 7 bases between. The CDR3 consists of 14 residues. The CDR3 protein is CASSARDSNQPQHF. DNA for the CDR3: TGTGCCAGCAGTGCCCGAGATAGCAATCAGCCCCAGCATTTT.

The chain uses TRBV10-3 and TRBJ1-6; TRBD1 matches 10 bases. The CDR3 has 15 residues. Germline V CDR1 and CDR2: ENHRY, SYGVKD. V lost 11 bases, J lost 5 bases, and 9 bases stayed unmatched. CDR3 residues: CASKTGGGDNSPLHF. DNA for the CDR3: TGTGCCTCGAAGACAGGGGGCGGCGATAATTCACCCCTCCACTTT.

The V gene is TRBV19, the J gene TRBJ1-2; a possible D gene is TRBD1 (5 bases). The germline gives CDR1 LNHDA, CDR2 SQIVND (reference sequence). The CDR3 runs 16 residues. Trimming shortened V by 5 bases and J by 5 bases, and 21 bases separated the two germline ends. CDR3 region: CASSQLGTDGVYGYTF. CDR3 DNA: TGTGCCAGTAGTCAGTTGGGGACGGACGGGGTTTATGGCTACACCTTC.

This clone has just a few counts. The V and J genes are TRBV27 and TRBJ2-2, with TRBD1 matching 7 bases. The CDR3 has 14 amino acids. Germline CDR1 MNHEY, CDR2 SMNVEV (reference sequence). Trimming at V came to 6 bases and at J to 0 bases, leaving 1 base not matched to a gene. CDR3 DNA: TGTGCCAGCAGGACAGGGACGAACACCGGGGAGCTGTTTTTT. Translating it yields CASRTGTNTGELFF.

The gene calls are TRBV6-5 and TRBJ2-1, with TRBD2 matching over 7 bases. Unmatched junction bases numbered 14, after V lost 6 bases and J lost 9 bases. This CDR3 spans 15 amino acids. The germline gives CDR1 MNHEY, CDR2 SVGAGI. In DNA form, the CDR3 reads TGTGCCAGCAGCTCCCCGGGAACTAGCGTGGGTGAGCAGTTCTTC. Its protein product is CASSSPGTSVGEQFF.

The chain recombines TRBV6-5 with TRBJ1-2; D is ambiguous. Deletions cut 2 bases from V and 0 bases from J, with 7 bases between. Germline V lookup: CDR1 MNHEY, CDR2 SVGAGI. The length of the CDR3 is 14 residues. CDR3 bases: TGTGCCAGCAGTTACCTCCAGTCTAACTATGGCTACACCTTC. Translation gives CASSYLQSNYGYTF.

The chain links TRBV9 to TRBJ1-2; unclear D gene. CDR1 and CDR2 from the germline V gene are SGDLS and YYNGEE. V was trimmed by 4 bases and J by 5 bases, leaving 12 bases between them. The CDR3 sequence is 13 residues long. The CDR3 is CASSPEGQYGYTF. The DNA for the CDR3 is TGTGCCAGCAGCCCTGAGGGCCAGTATGGCTACACCTTC.

The V and J genes are TRBV12-5 and TRBJ2-7, with D hard to call. With 0 bases removed from V and 7 bases from J, the gap between germline ends came to 7 bases. Germline loops: CDR1 LGHNT, CDR2 FRNRAP. This CDR3 has 12 residues. The CDR3 DNA reads as TGTGCTAGTGGTTTGGTCAGTGTGGAGCAGTACTTC. Amino acid sequence: CASGLVSVEQYF. The full variable domain, its missing parts supplied by reference TRBV12-5 and TRBJ2-7, is DARVTQTPRHKVTEMGQEVTMRCQPILGHNTVFWYRQTMMQGLELLAYFRNRAPLDDSGMPKDRFSAEMPDATLATLKIQPSEPRDSAVYFCASGLVSVEQYFGPGTRLTVT.

This rearrangement joins TRBV5-1 to TRBJ2-2, with TRBD1 identical over 7 bases. The CDR3 extends over 14 amino acids. Germline trimming cut 7 bases from V and 2 bases from J; bases unmatched to any gene: 5. The germline gives CDR1 SGHRS, CDR2 YFSETQ. The CDR3 DNA follows: TGCGCCAGCGGGAACAGGGGTAACACCGGGGAGCTGTTTTTT. Translated, it gives CASGNRGNTGELFF.

This chain uses TRBV19 with TRBJ2-5; D possibly matches TRBD1 or TRBD2 (5 bases each). V was shortened by 1 base and J by 1 base, with 7 bases between the two germline ends. Germline V gene lookup returns CDR1 LNHDA and CDR2 SQIVND (reference sequence). This CDR3 has 14 residues. The CDR3 protein is CASSIGGIQETQYF. DNA of the CDR3: TGTGCCAGTAGTATAGGGGGGATCCAAGAGACCCAGTACTTC.

The chain uses TRBV4-3 and TRBJ2-3; 11 bases match TRBD2. This CDR3 spans 17 amino acids. CDR1 is LGHNA, CDR2 YSLEER, per germline. V dropped 4 bases and J dropped 0; count of bases not matched to a gene: 6. CDR3 coding DNA: TGCGCCAGCAGCCCCGCCGGGACTAGCGGTAGCACAGATACGCAGTATTTT. Translation gives CASSPAGTSGSTDTQYF.

V usage is TRBV24-1 and J usage is TRBJ2-1; tentatively, D is TRBD1 (6 bases). The germline CDR1 and CDR2 sequences are KGHDR and SFDVKD. CDR3 length equals 14 residues. V lost 3 bases, J lost 7 bases, and 12 bases lay in between. CDR3 region: CATSDRSRGNEQFF. The CDR3 coding sequence is TGTGCCACCAGTGATCGTTCAAGGGGGAATGAGCAGTTCTTC.

This clone was seen only a few times. The chain joins TRBV5-8 to TRBJ2-6; maybe TRBD1 (6 bases). V was clipped by 3 bases and J by 1 base, with 11 bases between them. The germline CDR1 and CDR2 sequences are SGHTS and YDEGEE. CDR3 length: 16 amino acids. The CDR3 DNA reads TGTGCCAGCAGCTCCTACAGGGATTCTGGGGCCAACGTCCTGACTTTC. This gives the protein CASSSYRDSGANVLTF.

This clone was observed at least ten times. This chain's CDR3 is CSAIDSTNTGELFF. CDR3 nucleotides: TGCAGTGCTATTGACAGCACGAACACCGGGGAGCTGTTTTTT. The V call is TRBV20-1, the J call TRBJ2-2; D might be TRBD1 (5 bases). The CDR3 covers 14 residues. Deletions cut 4 bases from V and 0 bases from J, with 9 bases between. CDR1 is DFQATT, CDR2 SNEGSKA, per germline (reference sequence).

Only a few counts were recorded for this clone. The J gene is TRBJ1-6, the V gene TRBV6-2 or TRBV6-3, with a possible D match to TRBD1 (6 bases). Trimming shortened V by 5 bases and J by 2 bases, and 13 bases separated the two germline ends. The CDR3 length is 16 residues. The V gene's germline CDR1 is MNHEY and CDR2 SVGEGT. The CDR3 spells CASSPIGQTYNSPLHF. CDR3 nucleotide sequence: TGTGCCAGCAGTCCGATTGGACAGACCTATAATTCACCCCTCCACTTT.

V and J are TRBV7-9 and TRBJ2-1, with D possibly TRBD2 on 5 matching bases. The CDR3 extends over 12 amino acids. Trimming stripped 3 bases from V and 7 bases from J, with 7 bases between. CDR1 is SEHNR, CDR2 FQNEAQ, per germline (reference sequence). The CDR3 sequence is CASSFTRNEQFF. CDR3 sequence (DNA): TGTGCCAGCAGCTTCACTAGGAATGAGCAGTTCTTC.